The next 26 T cell receptor beta chains were all read from a single sample in a study of identical twins (dated by TCRdb to 2015 to 2016). Libraries were built with 5' RACE. Sequenced on an Illumina HiSeq 2000. TCRdb reanalyzed the raw reads on its own, using fastp at Q25 for trimming and MiXCR for clone calling, and kept in-frame beta chains. Entries are consolidated by CDR3 protein sequence, retaining the most common genes and DNA. A total of about 210,000 distinct CDR3 sequences appear in this sample, roughly 10% of them only once. About 5% of the sample goes to the ten largest clones. The sample was memory (CD45RO+) T cells sorted from blood. In light of the paper, this sample's cell subset or site label describes: CD45RO+ enriched T cells. Every receptor here comes from a young woman in good health.

This clonotype was seen ten or more times. The J gene is TRBJ2-3, the V gene TRBV18; D remains ambiguous. Germline CDR1 is KGHSH and CDR2 is LQKENI. The CDR3 has 13 amino acids. The V end was cut by 8 bases, the J end by 0 bases, with 9 bases between. CDR3 DNA: TGTGCCAGCAGCCCACCTAGCACAGATACGCAGTATTTT. Protein product: CASSPPSTDTQYF. The full variable domain, rest sourced from reference TRBV18 and TRBJ2-3, is NAGVMQNPRHLVRRRGQEARLRCSPMKGHSHVYWYRQLPEEGLKFMVYLQKENIIDESGMPKERFSAEFPKEGPSILRIQQVVRGDSAAYFCASSPPSTDTQYFGPGTRLTVL.

This clonotype has at least ten counts. V gene TRBV10-3 combines with J gene TRBJ2-3, with D tentatively TRBD2 (5 bases). CDR1 and CDR2 from the germline V gene are ENHRY and SYGVKD. V dropped 3 bases and J dropped 6 bases, with 22 bases sitting between them. The CDR3 sequence is 17 residues long. CDR3 DNA: TGTGCCATCAGTGATTCCCCATACGGGGTTGTAGCGGATACGCAGTATTTT. Protein sequence: CAISDSPYGVVADTQYF.

This clonotype has more than one count but fewer than ten. The chain carries TRBV29-1 and TRBJ1-2, with unresolved D. The CDR3 covers 12 residues. V was clipped by 4 bases and J by 8 bases, with 14 bases between them. Per germline, CDR1 SQVTM and CDR2 ANQGSEA. This CDR3 reads CSVAWAHEGYTF. The CDR3 coding sequence is TGCAGCGTTGCGTGGGCCCACGAAGGCTACACCTTC.

In its sample, this clonotype was seen many times. This chain links TRBV24-1 with TRBJ1-1; no firm D call. This CDR3 is built from 13 residues. Trimming removed 4 bases from V and 4 bases from J, with 9 bases in between. The germline V gene has CDR1 KGHDR and CDR2 SFDVKD. As DNA, the CDR3 is TGTGCCACCAGTGACACATGGGGCACTGAAGCTTTCTTT. Its translation: CATSDTWGTEAFF.

The DNA of the CDR3 is TGTGCCAGCGTTACGGACATCTCCTTCTCCTACAATGAGCAGTTCTTC. Translated: CASVTDISFSYNEQFF. The chain employs TRBV2 and TRBJ2-1, with D possibly TRBD1 on 5 matching bases. Trimming stripped 8 bases from V and 0 bases from J, with 17 bases between. This CDR3 spans 16 amino acids. Germline values: CDR1 SNHLY, CDR2 FYNNEI.

This clonotype was seen repeatedly, ten times or more. The chain has TRBV15 and TRBJ1-6, with no clear D. With 2 bases removed from V and 7 bases from J, the gap between germline ends came to 12 bases. CDR1 is LNHNV, CDR2 YYDKDF, per germline (reference sequence). The CDR3 consists of 15 residues. The CDR3 protein is CATSRSGNPNSPLHF. The CDR3 bases are TGTGCCACCAGCAGATCCGGGAACCCCAATTCACCCCTCCACTTT.

This chain uses TRBV20-1 with TRBJ2-3, with no clear D. The CDR3 totals 13 residues. V lost 2 bases to trimming and J lost 3 bases, with 9 bases between them. The germline gives CDR1 DFQATT, CDR2 SNEGSKA (reference sequence). The CDR3 here is CSARSERTDTQYF. The CDR3, as DNA: TGCAGTGCTAGAAGCGAGAGGACAGATACGCAGTATTTT.

This clonotype was observed at least ten times. The rearrangement links TRBV7-9 to TRBJ2-5, with D maybe TRBD1 (6 bases). The CDR3 contains 16 residues. Germline V gives CDR1 SEHNR, CDR2 FQNEAQ (reference sequence). Trimming cost V 1 base and J 5 bases, with 17 bases left between them. In DNA, the CDR3 is TGTGCCAGCAGCTTAGGTCGACGGCTACAGGGCGAGACCCAGTACTTC. This gives the protein CASSLGRRLQGETQYF.

This clonotype appeared a few times. The V and J genes are TRBV12-3 or TRBV12-4 and TRBJ2-3, with D hard to call. CDR3 length: 12 amino acids. V gave up 5 bases and J gave up 9 bases, with 12 bases separating them. CDR3 loop: CASSPPVRTQYF. The CDR3, as DNA: TGTGCCAGCAGTCCCCCAGTAAGGACGCAGTATTTT.

The table lists this clonotype with a few counts. The CDR3 region has the DNA TGTGCCATCAGTGAACACTCGGGAAACACCATATATTTT. This codes for CAISEHSGNTIYF. The chain employs TRBV10-3 and TRBJ1-3; no firm D call. Germline loops: CDR1 ENHRY, CDR2 SYGVKD. This CDR3 spans 13 amino acids. Trimming stripped 3 bases from V and 4 bases from J, with 7 bases between.

This clonotype has a handful of counts. The chain links TRBV20-1 to TRBJ1-3; D perhaps matches TRBD1 (5 bases). The V and J ends lost 5 bases and 4 bases respectively, with 12 bases between them. CDR3 length: 13 residues. CDR1 DFQATT and CDR2 SNEGSKA come from the germline V gene (reference sequence). The CDR3 sequence: CSAHYGAGNTIYF. In DNA, the CDR3 is TGCAGTGCTCATTATGGGGCGGGAAACACCATATATTTT.

This clonotype was found many times. V and J are TRBV2 and TRBJ2-1, with D perhaps matching TRBD1 or TRBD2 (5 bases each). The CDR3 is made up of 15 amino acids. V lost 9 bases to trimming and J lost 6 bases, with 21 bases between them. Germline values: CDR1 SNHLY, CDR2 FYNNEI. DNA for the CDR3: TGTGCCAGTTACTTGGGACGACGAATACCCAATGAGCAGTTCTTC. It encodes CASYLGRRIPNEQFF.

This clonotype occurred a few times. The chain carries TRBV5-1 and TRBJ1-1; no clear D. V was clipped by 4 bases and J by 4 bases, with 11 bases between them. There are 13 residues in the CDR3. From germline, CDR1 is SGHRS and CDR2 YFSETQ. The CDR3 nucleotides read TGCGCCAGCAGCCCGGATCACACCACTGAAGCTTTCTTT. This translates into CASSPDHTTEAFF.

The chain uses TRBV20-1 and TRBJ2-5; D call uncertain. Per germline, CDR1 DFQATT and CDR2 SNEGSKA (reference sequence). This CDR3 contains 13 residues. The V end was cut by 2 bases, the J end by 2 bases, with 9 bases between. CDR3 nucleotides: TGCAGTGCTAGATCCCCGGAACAAGAGACCCAGTACTTC. This encodes CSARSPEQETQYF.

The chain joins TRBV2 to TRBJ1-1; D may be TRBD1 (6 bases). Between the trimmed V and J ends, which lost 9 bases and 2 bases, there was a span of 13 bases. CDR3 length: 13 amino acids. Germline assignment: CDR1 SNHLY and CDR2 FYNNEI. CDR3 sequence (DNA): TGTGCCAGTTTCCGGGACACAAACACTGAAGCTTTCTTT. Translated, it gives CASFRDTNTEAFF.

There are a few counts of this clonotype. V and J are TRBV6-5 and TRBJ2-1; D assignment may be TRBD1 or TRBD2 (5 bases each). Trimming left V 2 bases short and J 10 bases short, with 21 bases between. This CDR3 has 16 residues. Germline loops: CDR1 MNHEY, CDR2 SVGAGI. The CDR3 nucleotides read TGTGCCAGCAGTTACCCGCTTGGACTGGGGCGTAGCGAGCAGTTCTTC. Translated: CASSYPLGLGRSEQFF.

This clonotype appeared a few times. This chain links TRBV7-9 with TRBJ2-1, with 10 bases lining up with TRBD2. Per germline, CDR1 SEHNR and CDR2 FQNEAQ (reference sequence). Germline trimming cut 5 bases from V and 10 bases from J; bases unmatched to any gene: 5. CDR3 size: 13 residues. DNA for the CDR3: TGTGCCAGCAGCCATAAGGGACTAGCGGAGCAGTTCTTC. It translates to CASSHKGLAEQFF. Full variable domain (outside the CDR3, taken from reference TRBV7-9 and TRBJ2-1): DTGVSQNPRHKITKRGQNVTFRCDPISEHNRLYWYRQTLGQGPEFLTYFQNEAQLEKSRLLSDRFSAERPKGSFSTLEIQRTEQGDSAMYLCASSHKGLAEQFFGPGTRLTVL.

This clonotype was found a few times. In DNA, the CDR3 is TGCAGTGCTTGGAGGACAGGGGGGACCGACGAGCAGTACTTC. Protein product: CSAWRTGGTDEQYF. The V gene is TRBV20-1, the J gene TRBJ2-7; 10 positions agree with TRBD1. The CDR3 covers 14 residues. The ends lost 5 bases at V and 5 bases at J; junction bases unmatched: 9. CDR1 DFQATT and CDR2 SNEGSKA come from the germline V gene (reference sequence).

Only a few counts were recorded for this clonotype. J is TRBJ2-5 and V is TRBV29-1; TRBD2 aligns across 8 bases. The junction had 11 bases not matched to a gene; V was cut back by 6 bases and J by 5 bases. The CDR3 is 14 residues long. Germline assignment: CDR1 SQVTM and CDR2 ANQGSEA. The CDR3 sequence is CSVRRGALRETQYF. CDR3 DNA: TGCAGCGTCCGGCGGGGGGCGTTGCGTGAGACCCAGTACTTC.

This clonotype was observed a handful of times. V gene TRBV12-3 or TRBV12-4 combines with J gene TRBJ2-2; D gene unclear. V lost 6 bases and J 2 bases, leaving 10 bases between the germline ends. This CDR3 contains 14 residues. The CDR3 sequence: CASSPSSNTGELFF. CDR3 DNA sequence: TGTGCCAGCAGCCCTAGTAGTAACACCGGGGAGCTGTTTTTT.

The chain is built from TRBV2 and TRBJ2-6; D gene uncertain. CDR3 length: 17 residues. Trimming shortened V by 6 bases and J by 2 bases, and 17 bases separated the two germline ends. Per the germline V gene, CDR1 is SNHLY and CDR2 is FYNNEI. CDR3 DNA: TGTGCCAGCAGCACGACCCCCCGTATTGCTGGGGCCAACGTCCTGACTTTC. Its translation: CASSTTPRIAGANVLTF.

V is TRBV7-2 and J is TRBJ1-1, with D perhaps matching TRBD1 (5 bases). Trimming pared 5 bases from V and 7 bases from J, leaving 23 bases between. The CDR3 spans 16 residues. Germline V gene data show CDR1 as SGHTA and CDR2 as FQGNSA. In DNA form, the CDR3 reads TGTGCCAGCAGCGGACGGACCAAGTCAGGGAGGGGTGAAGCTTTCTTT. Translated, it gives CASSGRTKSGRGEAFF.

The chain links TRBV30 to TRBJ2-1; a possible D gene is TRBD2 (6 bases). This CDR3 contains 13 residues. CDR1 and CDR2 from the germline V gene are GTSNPN and SVGIG (reference sequence). The V gene lost 3 bases and the J gene lost 5 bases, with 11 bases spanning the gap. CDR3 in DNA: TGTGCCTGGAGGGGGGGTCTGAACAATGAGCAGTTCTTC. Translated: CAWRGGLNNEQFF.

The V and J genes are TRBV5-5 and TRBJ2-1; possibly TRBD1 for D (5 bases). The germline V gene encodes CDR1 SGHKS and CDR2 YYEKEE (reference sequence). The germline V and J ends were trimmed by 0 bases and 9 bases, with 16 bases remaining between them. The CDR3 runs to 15 residues. The CDR3 nucleotides read TGTGCCAGCAGCTTGGAGGCAGGGTCTTGGGGTGAGCAGTTCTTC. This sequence encodes CASSLEAGSWGEQFF.

The chain carries TRBV10-3 and TRBJ1-2; TRBD1 matches 7 bases. The germline gives CDR1 ENHRY, CDR2 SYGVKD. V trimming: 7 bases; J trimming: 0 bases; junction bases outside the gene matches: 11. This CDR3 contains 16 residues. CDR3 region: CAIMDPGQSTNYGYTF. CDR3 DNA: TGTGCCATCATGGACCCGGGACAGTCCACTAACTATGGCTACACCTTC.

This clonotype turned up a few times. V gene TRBV10-1 combines with J gene TRBJ2-3; D perhaps matches TRBD2 (6 bases). Deletions cut 0 bases from V and 0 bases from J, with 10 bases between. Germline V gene lookup returns CDR1 WNHNN and CDR2 SYGVQD (reference sequence). CDR3 length: 16 residues. The CDR3, as DNA: TGCGCCAGCAGTGAGTCTCCGGGAGCTAGCACAGATACGCAGTATTTT. Translating gives CASSESPGASTDTQYF.